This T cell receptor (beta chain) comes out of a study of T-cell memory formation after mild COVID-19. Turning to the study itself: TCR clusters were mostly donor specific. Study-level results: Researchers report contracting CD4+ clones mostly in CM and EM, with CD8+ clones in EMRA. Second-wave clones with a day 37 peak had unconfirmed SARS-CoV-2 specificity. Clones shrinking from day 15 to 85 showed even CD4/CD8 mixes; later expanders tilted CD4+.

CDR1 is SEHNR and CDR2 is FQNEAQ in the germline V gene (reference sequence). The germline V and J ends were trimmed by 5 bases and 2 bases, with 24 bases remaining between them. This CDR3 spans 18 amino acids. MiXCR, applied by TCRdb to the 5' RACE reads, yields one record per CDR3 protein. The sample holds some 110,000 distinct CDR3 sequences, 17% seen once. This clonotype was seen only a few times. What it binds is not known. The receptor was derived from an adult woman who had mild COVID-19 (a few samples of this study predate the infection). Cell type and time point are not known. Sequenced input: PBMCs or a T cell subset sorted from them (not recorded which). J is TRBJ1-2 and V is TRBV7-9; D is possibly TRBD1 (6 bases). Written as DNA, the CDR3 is TGTGCCAGCAGCGCCGCCTTACAGGGAAGTGCGGGGAACTATGGCTACACCTTC. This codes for CASSAALQGSAGNYGYTF.